One TCR beta chain is described in this entry. Measured with immunoSEQ multiplex PCR; TCRdb has only the in-frame clones, and not every one. The sample has some 52,000 clones, around 79% seen once. The CDR3 is 13 amino acids. From germline, CDR1 is SQVTM and CDR2 ANQGSEA. V lost 6 bases to trimming and J lost 5 bases, with 17 bases between them. The data derive from a study of PD-L1 blockade in urothelial cancer. The sample's time point: pretreatment peripheral blood. The origin of this receptor is a man aged 65 to 79 with urothelial cancer. Source: PBMCs, taken around atezolizumab (anti-PD-L1) treatment. The chain recombines TRBV29-1 with TRBJ2-7; weak D call: TRBD2 (6 bases). The CDR3: CSVAGGGKNEQYF. The CDR3 region has the DNA TGCAGCGTCGCCGGAGGAGGGAAGAACGAGCAGTACTTC.